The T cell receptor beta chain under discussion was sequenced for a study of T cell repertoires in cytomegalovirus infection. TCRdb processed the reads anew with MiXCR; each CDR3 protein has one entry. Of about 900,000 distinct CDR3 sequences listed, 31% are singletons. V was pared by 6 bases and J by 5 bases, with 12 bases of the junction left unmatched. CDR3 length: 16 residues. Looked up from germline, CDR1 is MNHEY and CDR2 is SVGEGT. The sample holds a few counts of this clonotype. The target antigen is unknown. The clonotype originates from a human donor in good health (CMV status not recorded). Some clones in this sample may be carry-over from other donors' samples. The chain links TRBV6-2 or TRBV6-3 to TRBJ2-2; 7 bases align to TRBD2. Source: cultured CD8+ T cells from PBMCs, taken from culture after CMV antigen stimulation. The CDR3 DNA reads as TGTGCCAGCAGCCCCTCCCCTCCGGGGGGAACCGGGGAGCTGTTTTTT. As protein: CASSPSPPGGTGELFF.